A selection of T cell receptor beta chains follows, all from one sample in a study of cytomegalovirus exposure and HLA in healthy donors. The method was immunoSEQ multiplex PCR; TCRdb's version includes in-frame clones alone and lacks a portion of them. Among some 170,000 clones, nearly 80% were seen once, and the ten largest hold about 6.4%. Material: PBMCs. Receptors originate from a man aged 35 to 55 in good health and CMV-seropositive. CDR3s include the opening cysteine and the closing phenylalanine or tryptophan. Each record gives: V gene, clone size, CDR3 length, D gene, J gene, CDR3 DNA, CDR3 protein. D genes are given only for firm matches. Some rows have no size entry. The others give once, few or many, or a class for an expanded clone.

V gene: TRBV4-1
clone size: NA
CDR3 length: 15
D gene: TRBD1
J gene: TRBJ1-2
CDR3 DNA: TGCGCCAGCAGCCCCCGACAGGGGGTCGACTATGGCTACACCTTC
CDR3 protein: CASSPRQGVDYGYTF

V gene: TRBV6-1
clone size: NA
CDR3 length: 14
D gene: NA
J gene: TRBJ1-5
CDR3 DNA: TGTGCCAGCAATCGGTCGGGGGGCAATCAGCCCCAGCATTTT
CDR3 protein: CASNRSGGNQPQHF

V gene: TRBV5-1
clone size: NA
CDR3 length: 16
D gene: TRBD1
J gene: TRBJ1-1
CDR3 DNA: TGCGCCAGCAGCTTGAGGACAGGGGGCGCGAGCACTGAAGCTTTCTTT
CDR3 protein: CASSLRTGGASTEAFF

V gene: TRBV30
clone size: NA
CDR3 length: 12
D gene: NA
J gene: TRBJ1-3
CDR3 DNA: TGTGCCTGGAGCAGCTCTGGAAACACCATATATTTT
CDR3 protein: CAWSSSGNTIYF

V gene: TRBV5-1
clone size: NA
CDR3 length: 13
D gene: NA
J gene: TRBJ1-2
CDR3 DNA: TGCGCCAGCAGCTTGGAACTGAGCTATGGCTACACCTTC
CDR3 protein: CASSLELSYGYTF

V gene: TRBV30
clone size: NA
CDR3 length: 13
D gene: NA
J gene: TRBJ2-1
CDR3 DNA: TGTGCCTGGAATAGCGGAGGCTACAATGAGCAGTTCTTC
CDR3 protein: CAWNSGGYNEQFF

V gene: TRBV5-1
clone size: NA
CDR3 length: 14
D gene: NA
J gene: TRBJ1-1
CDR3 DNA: TGTGCCAGCAGTAAAACAGAGTCCGAGACTGAAGCTTTCTTT
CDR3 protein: CASSKTESETEAFF

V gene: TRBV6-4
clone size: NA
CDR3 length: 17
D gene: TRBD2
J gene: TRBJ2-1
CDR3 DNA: TGTGCCAGCAAGGCTAGCGGGAACCAGTCCTCCTACAATGAGCAGTTCTTC
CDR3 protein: CASKASGNQSSYNEQFF

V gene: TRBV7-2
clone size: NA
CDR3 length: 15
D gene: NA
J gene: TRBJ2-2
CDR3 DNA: TGTGCCAGCAGCTTAGCCGGGATCCCCACCGGGGAGCTGTTTTTT
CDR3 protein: CASSLAGIPTGELFF

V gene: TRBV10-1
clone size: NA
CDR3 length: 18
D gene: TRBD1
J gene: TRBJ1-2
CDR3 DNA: TGCGCCAGCAGTGAACACCGTGGACAGGGGGCTTCGACCTATGGCTACACCTTC
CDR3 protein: CASSEHRGQGASTYGYTF

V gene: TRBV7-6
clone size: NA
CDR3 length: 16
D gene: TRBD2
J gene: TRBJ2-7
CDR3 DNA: TGTGCCAGCAGCTTAGTATCGACTAGCGGGCCATACGAGCAGTACTTC
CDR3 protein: CASSLVSTSGPYEQYF

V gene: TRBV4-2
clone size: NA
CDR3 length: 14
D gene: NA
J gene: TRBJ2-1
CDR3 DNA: TGTGCCAGCAGCCAAGAAGGGAGGAGAAATGAGCAGTTCTTC
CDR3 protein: CASSQEGRRNEQFF

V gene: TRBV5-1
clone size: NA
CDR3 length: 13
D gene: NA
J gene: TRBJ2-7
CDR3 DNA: TGCGCCAGCAGCTCCACTAGGTCCTACGAGCAGTACTTC
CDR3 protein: CASSSTRSYEQYF

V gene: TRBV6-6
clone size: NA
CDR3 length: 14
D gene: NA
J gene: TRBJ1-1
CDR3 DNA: TGTGCCAGCAGCGACAGCGCAATGAACACTGAAGCTTTCTTT
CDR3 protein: CASSDSAMNTEAFF

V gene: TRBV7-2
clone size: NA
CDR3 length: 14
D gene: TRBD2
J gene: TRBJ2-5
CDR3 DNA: TGTGCCAGCAGCTTAGTTCGACTAGCGCAGACCCAGTACTTC
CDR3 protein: CASSLVRLAQTQYF

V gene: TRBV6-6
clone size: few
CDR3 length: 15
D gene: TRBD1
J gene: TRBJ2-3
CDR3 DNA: TGTGCCAGCAGTGGGGGACAGGGACGCACAGATACGCAGTATTTT
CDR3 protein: CASSGGQGRTDTQYF

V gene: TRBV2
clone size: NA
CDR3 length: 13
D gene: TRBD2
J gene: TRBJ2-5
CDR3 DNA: TGTGCCAGCACGGGAGGGCCCCAAGAGACCCAGTACTTC
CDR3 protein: CASTGGPQETQYF